This TCR beta chain stems from a study of T-cell memory formation after mild COVID-19. Across the whole study: In these data, TCR clusters were largely donor specific. Study conclusions and caveats: That cross-reactive memory joined was suggested by some responding clones appearing in pre-infection memory. The study found contracting CD4+ clones mainly in CM and EM and contracting CD8+ clones in EMRA. From day 15 to 85, contracting clones were balanced between CD4 and CD8, whereas later expanders leaned toward CD4+.

TCRdb re-derived calls from the 5' RACE reads in MiXCR, one entry per CDR3 protein. The profile shows 130,000 to 150,000 distinct CDR3 sequences, 15% to 20% of them singletons. This clonotype was counted a single time. Antigen unknown. J gave up 7 bases and V 5 bases, and 7 bases lay outside the gene matches. The CDR3 runs 15 residues. What was sequenced was PBMCs or a T cell subset sorted from them (not recorded which). The TCR was taken from an adult woman who had mild COVID-19 (a few samples of this study predate the infection). Cell type and time point are not known. The chain employs TRBV12-3 or TRBV12-4 and TRBJ1-6; 8 bases are shared with TRBD1. CDR3 protein: CASSPRQGSNSPLHF. The CDR3 nucleotides read TGTGCCAGCAGTCCCCGACAGGGGTCCAATTCACCCCTCCACTTT.